One sample yielded the 16 T cell receptor beta chains listed below, sequenced in a study of vaccination and CD4 T cells after COVID-19. Their recognized antigens are unknown. Sequencing of cultured CD4+ T cell DNA used the Oncomine TCR Beta short-read assay. TCRdb processed the PCR reads anew with MiXCR; each CDR3 protein has one entry. The sample includes about 14,000 distinct CDR3 sequences, approximately 62% of them seen just once. Treatment noted: approximately 10-day PBMC culture with coronavirus spike peptide pools or control peptides (ViraFEST assay). The sequencing input was CD4+ T cells from blood, cultured in vitro. These receptors all come from a human donor who had recovered from COVID-19.

In its sample, this clonotype was seen a few times. This sequence joins TRBV27 and TRBJ1-5, with D maybe TRBD1 (5 bases). Trimming removed 0 bases at V and 3 bases at J, with 9 bases between. Germline V gives CDR1 MNHEY, CDR2 SMNVEV (reference sequence). CDR3 length: 15 residues. The CDR3: CASSLSGVPNQPQHF. The CDR3 DNA is TGTGCCAGCAGTTTATCAGGGGTCCCCAATCAGCCCCAGCATTTT.

The V gene is TRBV19, the J gene TRBJ2-2, with 8 bases aligning to TRBD1. Germline CDR1 and CDR2: LNHDA and SQIVND (reference sequence). The CDR3 is 16 amino acids. V shed 5 bases, J shed 3 bases, and the junction held 8 bases outside the gene matches. The CDR3 nucleotides are TGTGCCAGTAGTTTCATTCGGACAGGGTACACCGGGGAGCTGTTTTTT. Translation: CASSFIRTGYTGELFF.

This clonotype was detected a few times. The V gene is TRBV20-1, the J gene TRBJ2-7, with D perhaps matching TRBD1 or TRBD2 (5 bases each). Per the germline V gene, CDR1 is DFQATT and CDR2 is SNEGSKA (reference sequence). V was cut by 0 bases and J by 5 bases, with 17 bases left in between. This CDR3 has 15 amino acids. DNA of the CDR3: TGCAGTGCTAGAGATCGGAGGCAGGGCTCTAACGAGCAGTACTTC. Its translation is CSARDRRQGSNEQYF.

The rearrangement links TRBV11-2 to TRBJ1-1, with D maybe TRBD1 (5 bases). CDR3 length: 15 residues. Trimming shortened V by 0 bases and J by 1 base, and 9 bases separated the two germline ends. The germline CDR1 and CDR2 sequences are SGHAT and FQNNGV. The CDR3 DNA follows: TGTGCCAGCAGCTTAGAGGGGGGGAAGAACACTGAAGCTTTCTTT. Translating it yields CASSLEGGKNTEAFF.

This clonotype was seen more than once but under ten times. The chain carries TRBV7-6 and TRBJ1-6, with a weak D call TRBD1 (6 bases). V was clipped by 5 bases and J by 9 bases, with 14 bases between them. In germline, CDR1 is SGHVS, CDR2 FNYEAQ. The CDR3 totals 14 residues. The CDR3 protein is CASSLAGVSSPLHF. The CDR3 DNA reads TGTGCCAGCAGCCTTGCAGGGGTTAGTTCACCCCTCCACTTT.

This clonotype was observed a few times. V and J are TRBV7-2 and TRBJ1-2; D call uncertain. Per the germline V gene, CDR1 is SGHTA and CDR2 is FQGNSA. Between the trimmed V and J ends, which lost 0 bases and 8 bases, there was a span of 13 bases. This CDR3 spans 14 amino acids. CDR3 residues: CASSLAAMGYGYTF. In DNA, the CDR3 is TGTGCCAGCAGCTTAGCGGCTATGGGATACGGCTACACCTTC.

The J gene is TRBJ1-5, the V gene TRBV27, with D unresolved. V was clipped by 8 bases and J by 6 bases, with 17 bases between them. CDR3 size: 14 residues. Per germline, CDR1 MNHEY and CDR2 SMNVEV (reference sequence). The CDR3 DNA reads TGTGCCAGCGCCAGCCACATAACCAGTCAGCCCCAGCATTTT. This sequence encodes CASASHITSQPQHF.

The V and J genes are TRBV7-2 and TRBJ2-5; no definite D call. Trimming took 2 bases from V and 2 from J, leaving 9 bases between them. Per the germline V gene, CDR1 is SGHTA and CDR2 is FQGNSA. The CDR3 sequence is 14 residues long. This chain's CDR3 is CASSLKSMQETQYF. DNA of the CDR3: TGTGCCAGCAGCTTAAAGTCGATGCAAGAGACCCAGTACTTC.

J is TRBJ2-5 and V is TRBV30; a weak D match, TRBD1 (6 bases). The length of the CDR3 is 14 residues. Trimming removed 0 bases from V and 5 bases from J, with 13 bases in between. Germline assignment: CDR1 GTSNPN and CDR2 SVGIG (reference sequence). CDR3 region: CAWSVLGARETQYF. The CDR3 region has the DNA TGTGCCTGGAGTGTATTGGGGGCAAGGGAGACCCAGTACTTC.

The sample holds a few counts of this clonotype. V is TRBV15 and J is TRBJ2-3; TRBD1 is a possible D gene (7 bases). Germline V gene sequence: CDR1 LNHNV, CDR2 YYDKDF (reference sequence). The CDR3 runs to 15 residues. Trimming stripped 1 base from V and 3 bases from J, with 11 bases between. As DNA, the CDR3 is TGTGCCACCAGCAGAGCGGCAGGGGGGACAGATACGCAGTATTTT. This sequence encodes CATSRAAGGTDTQYF.

The chain employs TRBV9 and TRBJ1-5; tentative D call: TRBD1 (6 bases). The V gene's germline CDR1 is SGDLS and CDR2 YYNGEE. The CDR3 runs 15 residues. Trimming cost V 0 bases and J 4 bases, with 11 bases left between them. The CDR3 coding sequence is TGTGCCAGCAGCGTAGGCCAGGGGCCTAATCAGCCCCAGCATTTT. This encodes CASSVGQGPNQPQHF.

The chain uses TRBV27 and TRBJ2-5, with D hard to call. Trimming took off 3 bases at V and 2 bases at J, with 7 bases between the two ends. CDR3 length: 13 amino acids. The germline CDR1 and CDR2 sequences are MNHEY and SMNVEV (reference sequence). The CDR3 region has the DNA TGTGCCAGCAGTTTTGGTCCGCAAGAGACCCAGTACTTC. Amino acids: CASSFGPQETQYF.

There are a few counts of this clonotype. J is TRBJ1-1 and V is TRBV7-9; D might be TRBD1 (6 bases). Trimming removed 5 bases at V and 3 bases at J, with 10 bases between. This CDR3 has 13 residues. Per the germline V gene, CDR1 is SEHNR and CDR2 is FQNEAQ (reference sequence). CDR3 nucleotide sequence: TGTGCCAGCAGCCTCGCAGGGGACACTGAAGCTTTCTTT. This gives the protein CASSLAGDTEAFF.

This clonotype was detected once. The genes are TRBV7-9 and TRBJ2-7, with no clear D. Trimming took off 5 bases at V and 7 bases at J, with 12 bases between the two ends. CDR1 SEHNR and CDR2 FQNEAQ come from the germline V gene (reference sequence). CDR3 size: 12 residues. Here the CDR3 DNA reads TGTGCCAGCAGCCCCAAGGGCGGTGAGCAGTACTTC. Encoded protein: CASSPKGGEQYF.

CDR3 DNA: TGTGCCAGCACCTTTAGAGGGGCTAGCGGGGGAGCCTACGAGCAGTACTTC. Its translation: CASTFRGASGGAYEQYF. V is TRBV21-1 and J is TRBJ2-7; the table's D call, TRBD2, was not checked against the DNA. TRBV21-1 is a listed pseudogene. The CDR3 is 17 residues long.

The chain recombines TRBV11-2 with TRBJ2-1; 10 bases agree with TRBD2. Germline loops: CDR1 SGHAT, CDR2 FQNNGV. V gave up 0 bases and J gave up 8 bases; unmatched junction bases: 10. The CDR3 runs 17 residues. CDR3 sequence: CASSLESSGGSTDEQFF. CDR3 DNA: TGTGCCAGCAGCTTAGAGAGTAGCGGGGGGTCTACGGATGAGCAGTTCTTC.